The source of this T cell receptor (beta chain) is a study of human versus mouse CDR3 diversity and MHC coevolution. Sequencing was performed with immunoSEQ multiplex PCR; in TCRdb, only in-frame clones are kept and a portion is missing. The table shows tens of thousands of clones, with 85% to 95% occurring only once. Trimming took 4 bases from V and 4 from J; bases not matched to a gene: 1. The CDR3 loop spans 15 amino acids. CDR1 SGHTA and CDR2 FQGTGA come from the germline V gene. The chain employs TRBV7-3 and TRBJ2-2, with 12 bases identical to TRBD2. The sequenced sample consisted of naive CD4+ T cells from blood. Subset denoted: CD45RO-negative CD62L-positive naive CD4 T cells. The receptor's source is a person aged 60 to 70 in good health. In DNA, the CDR3 is TGTGCCAGCAGCTCACTAGCGGGAGGCACCGGGGAGCTGTTTTTT. Its protein product is CASSSLAGGTGELFF.